These 22 T cell receptor beta chains were all obtained from the same sample, sequenced in a study of Ad26.COV2.S vaccination and SARS-CoV-2 variants. TCRdb keeps only in-frame clones here, not all; method: immunoSEQ multiplex PCR. The sample carries hundreds of thousands of clones, over 75% recorded once. Treatment defined: roughly 19 received Ad26.COV2.S at low or high dose, single or two shots; roughly five received placebo; per-sample allocation not given. Day 63 after the first vaccine or placebo injection was the time point for sampling. Sequenced material: peripheral blood, taken in a trial of Ad26.COV2.S vaccine versus placebo. All receptors come from a person between 18 and 65 years old who received the Ad26.COV2.S COVID-19 vaccine or a placebo.

This rearrangement joins TRBV29-1 to TRBJ2-7, with 15 bases identical to TRBD2. The J segment lost 5 bases and the V segment lost 3 bases, leaving 5 bases of the junction unmatched. The CDR3 has 15 residues. The germline gives CDR1 SQVTM, CDR2 ANQGSEA. CDR3 DNA sequence: TGCAGCGTTGATGGGGGACTAGCGGGAGGAGACGAGCAGTACTTC. Amino acid sequence: CSVDGGLAGGDEQYF.

This rearrangement joins TRBV4-3 to TRBJ1-2, with D perhaps TRBD1 (6 bases). Germline V gene sequence: CDR1 LGHNA, CDR2 YSLEER. The CDR3 consists of 16 residues. V lost 0 bases and J 7 bases, leaving 18 bases between the germline ends. The CDR3 is CASSQDAGQPFGGYTF. In DNA, the CDR3 is TGCGCCAGCAGCCAAGATGCGGGACAACCTTTTGGTGGCTACACCTTC.

The V gene is TRBV21-1, the J gene TRBJ2-1; the D call in the table, TRBD2, was not verified against the DNA. TRBV21-1 is marked as a pseudogene. CDR3 length equals 16 residues. The CDR3 DNA reads as TGTGCCAGCAGCAAAGGAGTAGCGGGGCTAAACAATGAGCAGTTCTTC. Translated: CASSKGVAGLNNEQFF.

The chain couples TRBV30 to TRBJ2-4; 7 positions match TRBD1. This CDR3 is built from 13 residues. J was trimmed by 7 bases and V by 7 bases; bases with no gene match: 10. Germline V lookup: CDR1 GTSNPN, CDR2 SVGIG (reference sequence). CDR3 sequence (DNA): TGTGCCTACACGACAGGGAAGGCTAACATTCAGTACTTC. Amino acids: CAYTTGKANIQYF.

The chain employs TRBV5-1 and TRBJ2-1; perhaps TRBD2 as D (6 bases). CDR1 SGHRS and CDR2 YFSETQ come from the germline V gene. The V and J ends lost 3 bases and 4 bases respectively, with 14 bases between them. The CDR3 extends over 15 amino acids. CDR3 loop: CASSWNAGQYNEQFF. In nucleotides, the CDR3 is TGCGCCAGCAGCTGGAACGCGGGGCAATACAATGAGCAGTTCTTC.

The rearrangement links TRBV6-5 to TRBJ1-1; D perhaps matches TRBD1 (5 bases). This CDR3 is 13 amino acids long. CDR1 and CDR2 (germline): MNHEY, SVGAGI. V lost 2 bases and J lost 5, with 9 bases in between. The CDR3 DNA sequence: TGTGCCAGCAGTTACGGTGGGGGAACTGAAGCTTTCTTT. Translating gives CASSYGGGTEAFF.

V and J are TRBV7-2 and TRBJ2-4, with D tentatively TRBD1 or TRBD2 (5 bases each). The CDR3 extends over 15 amino acids. Germline-derived CDR1 and CDR2 are SGHTA and FQGNSA. V gave up 3 bases and J gave up 8 bases, with 17 bases separating them. The CDR3 protein is CASSFGTLLGDIQYF. CDR3 DNA: TGTGCCAGCAGCTTCGGGACGCTATTAGGAGACATTCAGTACTTC.

This clone appeared once. The chain recombines TRBV5-4 with TRBJ2-7; D remains ambiguous. Germline CDR1 SGHNT, CDR2 YYREEE (reference sequence). The CDR3 totals 13 residues. V gave up 0 bases and J gave up 2 bases, with 6 bases separating them. The CDR3 DNA reads TGTGCCAGCAGCTTGGCGCAGACCTACGAGCAGTACTTC. Translating it yields CASSLAQTYEQYF.

The chain employs TRBV6-5 and TRBJ2-7, with 7 bases fitting TRBD1. From germline, CDR1 is MNHEY and CDR2 SVGAGI. CDR3 length equals 14 residues. With V trimmed by 4 bases and J by 2 bases, 5 bases remained unmatched. The CDR3 nucleotides are TGTGCCAGCAGTTCGTACAGGGGCGCCTACGAGCAGTACTTC. This codes for CASSSYRGAYEQYF.

The rearrangement joins TRBV7-2 to TRBJ1-5; 7 nucleotides agree with TRBD1. Germline CDR1 is SGHTA and CDR2 is FQGNSA. The ends lost 1 base at V and 2 bases at J; junction bases unmatched: 8. This CDR3 is 17 amino acids long. The CDR3 loop reads CASSLVWQGEGNQPQHF. The CDR3 DNA reads as TGTGCCAGCAGCTTAGTTTGGCAGGGGGAGGGCAATCAGCCCCAGCATTTT.

The genes are TRBV7-6 and TRBJ2-3; D may be TRBD2 (5 bases). The CDR3 is 16 residues long. The germline CDR1 and CDR2 sequences are SGHVS and FNYEAQ. V lost 2 bases, J lost 2 bases, and 14 bases lay in between. In DNA, the CDR3 is TGTGCCAGCAGCTTACGTTCCGGGGTCATCACAGATACGCAGTATTTT. Translating it yields CASSLRSGVITDTQYF.

The chain has TRBV24-1 and TRBJ2-7; 12 bases line up with TRBD1. J was trimmed by 8 bases and V by 4 bases; bases with no gene match: 5. There are 14 residues in the CDR3. Germline CDR1 is KGHDR and CDR2 is SFDVKD. The CDR3 region has the DNA TGTGCCACCAGTGAAGCCGGGACAGGGGGCAAGCAGTACTTC. Amino acids: CATSEAGTGGKQYF.

The count of this clone is one. The chain is built from TRBV28 and TRBJ2-5, with 7 bases identical to TRBD1. J was trimmed by 3 bases and V by 2 bases; bases with no gene match: 12. Germline V CDR1 and CDR2: MDHEN, SYDVKM. The CDR3 contains 17 residues. In nucleotides, the CDR3 is TGTGCCAGCAGTTTACGTCATTTCGGGACAGCAAAAGAGACCCAGTACTTC. It is translated as CASSLRHFGTAKETQYF.

Here the CDR3 DNA reads TGTGCCAGCAGTTGGACAGGGACTGGCACTGAAGCTTTCTTT. This codes for CASSWTGTGTEAFF. This chain connects TRBV6-5 to TRBJ1-1; 8 nucleotides match TRBD1. Germline values: CDR1 MNHEY, CDR2 SVGAGI. J was trimmed by 4 bases and V by 4 bases; bases with no gene match: 5. This CDR3 has 14 amino acids.

J is TRBJ2-7 and V is TRBV5-6; the D gene is possibly TRBD1 (5 bases). The germline CDR1 and CDR2 sequences are SGHDT and YYEEEE. Deletions cut 0 bases from V and 3 bases from J, with 10 bases between. This CDR3 is 14 amino acids long. The CDR3 sequence is CASSLAGLVYEQYF. The CDR3 coding sequence is TGTGCCAGCAGCTTGGCAGGGCTAGTCTACGAGCAGTACTTC. The full variable domain, completed using reference TRBV5-6 and TRBJ2-7, is DAGVTQSPTHLIKTRGQQVTLRCSPKSGHDTVSWYQQALGQGPQFIFQYYEEEERQRGNFPDRFSGHQFPNYSSELNVNALLLGDSALYLCASSLAGLVYEQYFGPGTRLTVT.

The chain couples TRBV7-9 to TRBJ2-7; D perhaps matches TRBD2 (5 bases). This CDR3 region has 14 residues. Trimming left V 3 bases short and J 2 bases short, with 11 bases between. In germline, CDR1 is SEHNR, CDR2 FQNEAQ (reference sequence). CDR3 nucleotides: TGTGCCAGCAGCTTCGATGGGAGAGCCTACGAGCAGTACTTC. As protein: CASSFDGRAYEQYF.

The chain couples TRBV13 to TRBJ1-2, with D maybe TRBD1 (6 bases). Germline assignment: CDR1 PRHDT and CDR2 FYEKMQ (reference sequence). Trimming left V 3 bases short and J 1 base short, with 15 bases between. The CDR3 consists of 16 residues. DNA for the CDR3: TGTGCCAGCAGCTTCCCCCGGACAGTGGATAACTATGGCTACACCTTC. It translates to CASSFPRTVDNYGYTF.

CDR3 protein: CAISRDENNEQFF. As DNA, the CDR3 is TGTGCCATCAGTAGGGACGAAAACAATGAGCAGTTCTTC. The chain carries TRBV10-3 and TRBJ2-1, with D perhaps TRBD1 or TRBD2 (5 bases each). CDR3 length: 13 amino acids. Germline V gene sequence: CDR1 ENHRY, CDR2 SYGVKD. Trimming left V 5 bases short and J 5 bases short, with 10 bases between.

DNA for the CDR3: TGCGCCAGCAGCTTGGCACAGGGGGTCCTCTCTGGGGCCAACGTCCTGACTTTC. Translating it yields CASSLAQGVLSGANVLTF. This chain joins TRBV5-1 and TRBJ2-6; 8 bases map to TRBD1. The V gene end was trimmed by 0 bases and the J gene end by 0 bases; junction bases not matched to a gene: 5. There are 18 residues in the CDR3. CDR1 SGHRS and CDR2 YFSETQ come from the germline V gene.

This clone was counted a single time. The chain is built from TRBV6-1 and TRBJ1-2, with D tentatively TRBD1 (5 bases). The length of the CDR3 is 11 residues. Germline CDR1 reads MNHNS; CDR2 reads SASEGT. The V gene lost 3 bases and the J gene lost 7 bases, with 6 bases spanning the gap. CDR3 amino acids: CASSDRVGYTF. Here the CDR3 DNA reads TGTGCCAGCAGTGACAGGGTTGGCTACACCTTC.

The CDR3 bases are TGTGCCAGCAGCTCTCCGCGACCTTTCTACAATGAGCAGTTCTTC. This sequence encodes CASSSPRPFYNEQFF. The chain has TRBV7-8 and TRBJ2-1; D is ambiguous. Germline assignment: CDR1 SGHVS and CDR2 FQNEAQ. Trimming cost V 4 bases and J 3 bases, with 13 bases left between them. The CDR3 loop spans 15 amino acids.

This chain links TRBV25-1 with TRBJ2-5; TRBD2 might be the D (5 bases). Germline V gene sequence: CDR1 MGHDK, CDR2 SYGVNS. The CDR3 spans 13 residues. Trimming left V 7 bases short and J 0 bases short, with 9 bases between. CDR3 sequence (DNA): TGTGCCAGCACATTGGACTACCAAGAGACCCAGTACTTC. It specifies CASTLDYQETQYF. Full variable domain (remainder filled in from reference TRBV25-1 and TRBJ2-5): EADIYQTPRYLVIGTGKKITLECSQTMGHDKMYWYQQDPGMELHLIHYSYGVNSTEKGDLSSESTVSRIRTEHFPLTLESARPSHTSQYLCASTLDYQETQYFGPGTRLLVL.